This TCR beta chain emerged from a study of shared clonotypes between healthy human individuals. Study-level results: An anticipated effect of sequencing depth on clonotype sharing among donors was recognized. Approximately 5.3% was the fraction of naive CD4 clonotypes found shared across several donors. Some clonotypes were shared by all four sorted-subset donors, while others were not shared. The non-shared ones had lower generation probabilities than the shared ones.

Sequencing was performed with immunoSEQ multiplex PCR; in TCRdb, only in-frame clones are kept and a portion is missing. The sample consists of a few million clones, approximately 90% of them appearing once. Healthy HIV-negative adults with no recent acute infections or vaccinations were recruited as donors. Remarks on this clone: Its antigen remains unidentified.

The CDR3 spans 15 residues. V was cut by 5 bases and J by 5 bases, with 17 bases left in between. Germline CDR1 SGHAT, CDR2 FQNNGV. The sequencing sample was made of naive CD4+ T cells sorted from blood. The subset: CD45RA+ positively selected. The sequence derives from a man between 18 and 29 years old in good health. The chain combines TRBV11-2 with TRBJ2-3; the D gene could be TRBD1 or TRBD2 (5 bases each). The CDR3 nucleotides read TGTGCCAGCAGCCCAACTAGGGGCTTGGGAGATACGCAGTATTTT. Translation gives CASSPTRGLGDTQYF.